The clone carrying this T cell receptor beta chain has only one observation. CDR3 size: 13 residues. The germline V and J ends were trimmed by 5 bases and 2 bases, with 10 bases remaining between them. Germline values: CDR1 SEHNR, CDR2 FQNEAQ (reference sequence). Profiling relied on immunoSEQ multiplex PCR, and the TCRdb table lists in-frame clones only, not all of them. Of millions of clones listed, around 96% are singletons. The sample is drawn from a study of shared clonotypes between healthy human individuals. The naive CD8 fraction comprised CD45RO-negative cells positively selected for CCR7 and excluded terminally differentiated effector memory CD45RA+ cells.

Material: naive CD8+ T cells sorted from blood. V usage is TRBV7-9 and J usage is TRBJ2-7, with D perhaps matching TRBD2 (5 bases). The clonotype originates from a man between 18 and 29 years old in good health. The CDR3 DNA is TGTGCCAGCAGCGGACTCGTACCCTACGAGCAGTACTTC. Translating it yields CASSGLVPYEQYF.